This T cell receptor beta chain was found in a study of radiotherapy plus CTLA-4 blockade in lung cancer. V lost 5 bases and J lost 5, with 13 bases in between. CDR1 SEHNR and CDR2 FQNEAQ come from the germline V gene (reference sequence). The CDR3 has 14 residues. Findings and caveats of the study: The best prediction of response reportedly came from early blood T cell clone dynamics, with interferon-beta.

In the case of this clone: Its antigen is not identified.

Using immunoSEQ multiplex PCR, the repertoire was profiled, and TCRdb retains in-frame clones only, with some absent. The data contain 40,000 to 45,000 clones, roughly 70% of them singletons. This sample comprised peripheral blood, obtained from a patient treated with radiotherapy plus ipilimumab. This TCR came from a human donor with non-small cell lung cancer who had stable disease on radiotherapy plus ipilimumab. V is TRBV7-9 and J is TRBJ2-1, with a weak D call TRBD1 (6 bases). The CDR3 loop reads CASSRGGQNNEQFF. For the CDR3, the DNA is TGTGCCAGCAGCCGTGGCGGACAGAACAATGAGCAGTTCTTC.